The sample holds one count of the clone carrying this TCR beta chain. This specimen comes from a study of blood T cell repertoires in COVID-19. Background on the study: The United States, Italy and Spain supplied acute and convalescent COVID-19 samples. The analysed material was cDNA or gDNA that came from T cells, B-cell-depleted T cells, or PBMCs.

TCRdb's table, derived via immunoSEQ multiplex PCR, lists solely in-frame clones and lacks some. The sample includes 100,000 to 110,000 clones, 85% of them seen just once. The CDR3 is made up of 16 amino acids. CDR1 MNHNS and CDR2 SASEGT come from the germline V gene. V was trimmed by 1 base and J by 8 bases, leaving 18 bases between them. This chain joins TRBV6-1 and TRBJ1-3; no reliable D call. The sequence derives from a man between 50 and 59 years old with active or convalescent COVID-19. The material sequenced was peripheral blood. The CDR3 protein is CASSEERTGKIDTIYF. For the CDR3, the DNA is TGTGCCAGCAGTGAAGAGCGGACGGGTAAGATAGACACCATATATTTT.